This TCR beta chain stems from a study of blood T cells in healthy people across ages. Primers used in a second PCR of about 6 to 11 cycles were a sample-barcoded 5' primer and a J-beta primer mix. TCRdb re-analysed the 5' RACE reads in MiXCR, keeping a single row per CDR3 protein. The sample has some 860,000 distinct CDR3 sequences, approximately 53% seen once. A remark on this clonotype: No antigen is known for it.

Every sample had a minimum of 6.5 million PBMCs isolated. The study, taken as a whole, reports: In older individuals, TCR beta diversity per million T cells was lower, falling roughly linearly with age. The long-lived group displayed more naive CD4+ cells, plus higher diversity, than the aged donors did. Nothing was known about donor CMV status, and this possibly confounded expanded clonotype changes.

This TCR was sampled from a man in his forties in good health. The specimen sequenced was blood.

Written as DNA, the CDR3 is TGCGCCAGCAGCTTAGCCACAGGGATTAGGGCAGATACGCAGTATTTT. It codes for CASSLATGIRADTQYF. The rearrangement uses TRBV5-1 and TRBJ2-3, with a tentative D call TRBD1 (6 bases). Trimming cost V 2 bases and J 4 bases, with 17 bases left between them. Germline V gives CDR1 SGHRS, CDR2 YFSETQ. The CDR3 length is 16 residues.